Shown below are 30 T cell receptor beta chains from a single sample sequenced in a study of long-term antiretroviral therapy in people with HIV. The assay, immunoSEQ v3.0, was run at survey level. Clones were sequenced by immunoSEQ multiplex PCR, and TCRdb holds only the in-frame ones, with some missing. The top ten clones hold 10% to 15% of a sample with more than 15,000 clones, about 89% of them seen once. Here the sequenced sample was unsorted PBMCs, taken 0.6 years after starting antiretroviral therapy. The receptors come from a woman between 40 and 55 years old with HIV.

The chain joins TRBV2 to TRBJ2-2, with D tentatively TRBD1 or TRBD2 (5 bases each). V shed 6 bases and J shed 5 bases, with 10 bases lying between them. This CDR3 region has 13 residues. The germline gives CDR1 SNHLY, CDR2 FYNNEI. Here the CDR3 reads CASRRGRTGELFF. CDR3 nucleotide sequence: TGTGCCAGCAGGAGGGGACGGACCGGGGAGCTGTTTTTT.

V is TRBV19 and J is TRBJ1-5; 9 bases are a match to TRBD1. J lost 2 bases, V lost 8 bases, and 4 bases had no gene match. The CDR3 length is 14 residues. Per the germline V gene, CDR1 is LNHDA and CDR2 is SQIVND (reference sequence). Here the CDR3 reads CASQQGAGNQPQHF. CDR3 nucleotides: TGTGCCAGTCAACAGGGGGCAGGCAATCAGCCCCAGCATTTT.

The genes are TRBV10-1 and TRBJ2-3; 10 bases map to TRBD2. The CDR3 length is 19 residues. V dropped 6 bases and J dropped 6; count of bases not matched to a gene: 21. CDR1 and CDR2 (germline): WNHNN, SYGVQD (reference sequence). The CDR3 sequence: CASSPGVAGGPLYDDTQYF. The CDR3 DNA sequence: TGCGCCAGCAGCCCCGGGGTAGCGGGAGGTCCCCTCTATGATGATACGCAGTATTTT.

The CDR3 nucleotides are TGTGCCAGCAGCCTCATGGGGGGGGCCGAAGCTTTCTTT. Its protein product is CASSLMGGAEAFF. This rearrangement joins TRBV7-9 to TRBJ1-1, with D possibly being TRBD1 (6 bases). V was trimmed by 5 bases and J by 8 bases, leaving 15 bases between them. The germline gives CDR1 SEHNR, CDR2 FQNEAQ (reference sequence). This CDR3 has 13 amino acids.

This chain links TRBV7-8 with TRBJ1-5, with unresolved D. The CDR3 has 16 amino acids. CDR1 is SGHVS, CDR2 FQNEAQ, per germline. V was clipped by 1 base and J by 9 bases, with 19 bases between them. The CDR3: CASSLGASGPAGPQHF. The CDR3 DNA follows: TGTGCCAGCAGCTTAGGGGCCAGTGGGCCGGCAGGGCCCCAGCATTTT.

The J gene is TRBJ1-6, the V gene TRBV7-8, with unresolved D. Looked up from germline, CDR1 is SGHVS and CDR2 is FQNEAQ. V was clipped by 4 bases and J by 10 bases, with 17 bases between them. The CDR3 has 15 residues. The CDR3 DNA is TGTGCCAGCAGCTCAGAAACCAGGACGGGATCACCCCTCCACTTT. Protein sequence: CASSSETRTGSPLHF.

This rearrangement joins TRBV11-2 to TRBJ2-7, with 8 bases matching TRBD2. CDR1 SGHAT and CDR2 FQNNGV come from the germline V gene. V was pared by 7 bases and J by 1 base, with 9 bases of the junction left unmatched. The CDR3 loop spans 15 amino acids. The CDR3, as DNA: TGTGCCAGCACCGACGAGCGGGGGAGTTCCTACGAGCAGTACTTC. The encoded protein is CASTDERGSSYEQYF.

The sample holds a few counts of this clone. Other DNA sequences in the same sample also yield this CDR3. This chain links TRBV7-9 with TRBJ1-4; TRBD1 might be the D (6 bases). There are 14 residues in the CDR3. V lost 5 bases and J 5 bases, leaving 12 bases between the germline ends. Germline CDR1 is SEHNR and CDR2 is FQNEAQ (reference sequence). CDR3 in DNA: TGTGCCAGCAGCCTCCGGGACAACAATGAAAAACTGTTTTTT. Translating gives CASSLRDNNEKLFF.

The CDR3 here is CSVTSGGVADTQYF. CDR3 DNA: TGCAGCGTGACTAGCGGGGGGGTGGCAGATACGCAGTATTTT. V is TRBV29-1 and J is TRBJ2-3; 14 bases are shared with TRBD2. The V gene end was trimmed by 6 bases and the J gene end by 4 bases; junction bases not matched to a gene: 3. The CDR3 has 14 amino acids. The germline V gene encodes CDR1 SQVTM and CDR2 ANQGSEA.

This chain uses TRBV6-1 with TRBJ1-1; D gene unclear. CDR1 is MNHNS, CDR2 SASEGT, per germline. The CDR3 has 12 amino acids. The V end lost 4 bases, the J end lost 9 bases, and 12 bases lay between the germline ends. The CDR3 coding sequence is TGTGCCAGCAGTGCGGCCCTTAATAAAGCTTTCTTT. It translates to CASSAALNKAFF.

The CDR3 DNA follows: TGTGCCAGCAGTTTGGACAGGGAAGTCTCCTACGAGCAGTACTTC. Amino acids: CASSLDREVSYEQYF. The J gene is TRBJ2-7, the V gene TRBV27; 8 bases match TRBD1. From germline, CDR1 is MNHEY and CDR2 SMNVEV (reference sequence). The length of the CDR3 is 15 residues. J lost 0 bases, V lost 3 bases, and 4 bases had no gene match.

The chain links TRBV5-1 to TRBJ1-5, with 7 positions matching TRBD1. Germline V CDR1 and CDR2: SGHRS, YFSETQ. This CDR3 has 14 amino acids. J gave up 3 bases and V 4 bases, and 4 bases lay outside the gene matches. The CDR3 sequence is CASSPGTANQPQHF. DNA for the CDR3: TGCGCCAGCAGCCCCGGGACAGCCAATCAGCCCCAGCATTTT.

This chain joins TRBV19 and TRBJ2-3, with TRBD2 matching 9 bases. With 5 bases clipped from V and 15 bases from J, the junction kept 12 bases outside the gene matches. The CDR3 loop spans 13 amino acids. The V gene's germline CDR1 is LNHDA and CDR2 SQIVND (reference sequence). The CDR3 spells CASSPRGGEREYF. The CDR3 nucleotides are TGTGCCAGTAGTCCCCGCGGGGGGGAAAGAGAATATTTT.

This clone was detected once. The chain recombines TRBV15 with TRBJ2-7; 9 bases match TRBD1. Germline V gene sequence: CDR1 LNHNV, CDR2 YYDKDF (reference sequence). Trimming at V came to 3 bases and at J to 5 bases, leaving 8 bases not matched to a gene. The CDR3 spans 15 residues. CDR3 nucleotides: TGTGCCACCAGCAGGGGGGGACAGGGATCCCACGAGCAGTACTTC. Translating gives CATSRGGQGSHEQYF.

The chain uses TRBV5-4 and TRBJ1-4, with a possible D match to TRBD1 (6 bases). The CDR3 sequence is 15 residues long. Trimming removed 1 base from V and 4 bases from J, with 11 bases in between. Germline V gene data show CDR1 as SGHNT and CDR2 as YYREEE (reference sequence). The CDR3 nucleotides read TGTGCCAGCAGCTTGTCGGCAGGGGTTAATGAAAAACTGTTTTTT. This gives the protein CASSLSAGVNEKLFF.

The chain employs TRBV29-1 and TRBJ2-7; 8 nucleotides line up with TRBD1. The CDR3 runs to 12 residues. V was pared by 3 bases and J by 5 bases, with 3 bases of the junction left unmatched. Germline values: CDR1 SQVTM, CDR2 ANQGSEA. Here the CDR3 reads CSVEKDRDEQYF. The CDR3 DNA sequence: TGCAGCGTTGAGAAGGACAGGGACGAGCAGTACTTC.

This clone was recorded once. The chain joins TRBV4-1 to TRBJ1-2; TRBD1 is a possible D gene (5 bases). With 0 bases removed from V and 2 bases from J, the gap between germline ends came to 13 bases. This CDR3 is 16 amino acids long. Looked up from germline, CDR1 is MGHRA and CDR2 is YSYEKL. The CDR3 reads CASSQDQAGRNYGYTF. CDR3 DNA sequence: TGCGCCAGCAGCCAAGATCAGGCAGGGAGAAACTATGGCTACACCTTC.

V and J are TRBV7-2 and TRBJ1-6; D gene ambiguous. With 5 bases removed from V and 9 bases from J, the gap between germline ends came to 17 bases. The CDR3 consists of 15 residues. CDR1 SGHTA and CDR2 FQGNSA come from the germline V gene. In DNA, the CDR3 is TGTGCCAGCAGCCGCCTCCCAGGTTCCACTTCACCCCTCCACTTT. This translates into CASSRLPGSTSPLHF.

This chain joins TRBV10-3 and TRBJ2-1, with 8 bases lining up with TRBD1. The CDR3 has 14 residues. The V gene end was trimmed by 5 bases and the J gene end by 7 bases; junction bases not matched to a gene: 7. Germline V gives CDR1 ENHRY, CDR2 SYGVKD. CDR3 in DNA: TGTGCCATCAGTACCGGGACAGGAGCAAATGAGCAGTTCTTC. Its translation: CAISTGTGANEQFF.

The genes are TRBV6-1 and TRBJ1-6; perhaps TRBD1 as D (5 bases). Germline V gene data show CDR1 as MNHNS and CDR2 as SASEGT. Trimming pared 2 bases from V and 10 bases from J, leaving 18 bases between. The CDR3 length is 16 residues. CDR3 nucleotides: TGTGCCAGCAGTGAACTTGGGAGGGGAACCAACTCACCCCTCCACTTT. The encoded protein is CASSELGRGTNSPLHF.

This clone has a single count. The CDR3 coding sequence is TGTGCCAGTATTCGAGGAGAGTTGAACACTGAAGCTTTCTTT. It is translated as CASIRGELNTEAFF. The chain joins TRBV19 to TRBJ1-1; D uncertain. The CDR3 is made up of 14 amino acids. Germline values: CDR1 LNHDA, CDR2 SQIVND (reference sequence). V was trimmed by 7 bases and J by 0 bases, leaving 12 bases between them.

The V call is TRBV4-3, the J call TRBJ1-5; D gene uncertain. CDR1 LGHNA and CDR2 YSLEER come from the germline V gene. This CDR3 comprises 22 residues. The ends were cut back, 2 bases at V and 1 base at J, with 30 bases in the middle. CDR3 amino acids: CASSQQPYTPQAQVGSNQPQHF. CDR3 in DNA: TGCGCCAGCAGCCAACAACCTTACACCCCACAAGCCCAGGTAGGGAGCAATCAGCCCCAGCATTTT.

V and J are TRBV2 and TRBJ1-1; maybe TRBD1 (6 bases). The germline CDR1 and CDR2 sequences are SNHLY and FYNNEI. V lost 10 bases and J 4 bases, leaving 19 bases between the germline ends. The length of the CDR3 is 14 residues. The chain's CDR3 is CANLKEGGFTEAFF. In DNA form, the CDR3 reads TGTGCCAACTTGAAAGAGGGGGGGTTCACTGAAGCTTTCTTT.

The chain links TRBV27 to TRBJ1-4; possible D gene TRBD1, 6 bases. Deletions cut 2 bases from V and 7 bases from J, with 20 bases between. Looked up from germline, CDR1 is MNHEY and CDR2 is SMNVEV (reference sequence). The CDR3 length is 17 residues. The CDR3 DNA sequence: TGTGCCAGCAGTTTACGACAGGATCGAGTAGCGGGTGAAAAACTGTTTTTT. It encodes CASSLRQDRVAGEKLFF.

CDR3 residues: CASSLMDTAGSGELFF. The CDR3 region has the DNA TGCGCCAGCAGCTTGATGGACACCGCCGGGTCCGGGGAGCTGTTTTTT. The chain uses TRBV5-1 and TRBJ2-2, with TRBD1 as a possible D gene (5 bases). The germline V gene encodes CDR1 SGHRS and CDR2 YFSETQ. The CDR3 consists of 16 residues. The V end was cut by 1 base, the J end by 6 bases, with 16 bases between.

The rearrangement uses TRBV5-6 and TRBJ2-7; D gene ambiguous. The length of the CDR3 is 14 residues. Germline assignment: CDR1 SGHDT and CDR2 YYEEEE. V shed 0 bases and J shed 2 bases, with 9 bases lying between them. The CDR3 DNA reads TGTGCCAGCAGCTTGGGCGGAGACACCTACGAGCAGTACTTC. This translates into CASSLGGDTYEQYF.

This chain joins TRBV6-1 and TRBJ2-7; 7 positions agree with TRBD1. The CDR3 loop spans 16 amino acids. V dropped 0 bases and J dropped 0; count of bases not matched to a gene: 5. Germline V lookup: CDR1 MNHNS, CDR2 SASEGT. For the CDR3, the DNA is TGTGCCAGCAGTGAAGCGAGGGGGCGTTCCTCCTACGAGCAGTACTTC. It encodes CASSEARGRSSYEQYF.

This clone came up once. This chain links TRBV13 with TRBJ1-2; tentatively, D is TRBD1 (6 bases). The germline V gene has CDR1 PRHDT and CDR2 FYEKMQ (reference sequence). This CDR3 is 15 amino acids long. V was cut by 2 bases and J by 2 bases, with 12 bases left in between. The CDR3, as DNA: TGTGCCAGCAGCTTATATGGGGGGCTGAACTATGGCTACACCTTC. This gives the protein CASSLYGGLNYGYTF.

The rearrangement links TRBV6-1 to TRBJ2-7; tentatively, D is TRBD2 (5 bases). The germline gives CDR1 MNHNS, CDR2 SASEGT. V was cut by 1 base and J by 5 bases, with 15 bases left in between. The CDR3 totals 15 residues. Here the CDR3 reads CASSEGRHEGNEQYF. CDR3 DNA: TGTGCCAGCAGTGAAGGGCGTCATGAGGGAAACGAGCAGTACTTC.

This chain uses TRBV7-9 with TRBJ1-1, with 7 bases lining up with TRBD1. Germline V lookup: CDR1 SEHNR, CDR2 FQNEAQ (reference sequence). The CDR3 consists of 14 residues. Trimming removed 2 bases from V and 7 bases from J; junction bases left unmatched: 7. The DNA for the CDR3 is TGTGCCAGCAGCTTAACGGACAGGCGAGTTGAAGCTTTCTTT. Its translation: CASSLTDRRVEAFF. The entire variable domain, with the rest obtained from reference TRBV7-9 and TRBJ1-1, is as follows: DTGVSQNPRHKITKRGQNVTFRCDPISEHNRLYWYRQTLGQGPEFLTYFQNEAQLEKSRLLSDRFSAERPKGSFSTLEIQRTEQGDSAMYLCASSLTDRRVEAFFGQGTRLTVV.